These 22 T cell receptor beta chains came from one sample sequenced in a study of T-cell memory formation after mild COVID-19 (dated by TCRdb to the early 2020s). Receptor amplification or capture employed 5' RACE. The sequencer listed for this sample is Illumina NovaSeq 6000. TCRdb reran the public reads through fastp at Q25 and MiXCR, keeping productive beta chains. All rows with the same CDR3 protein become a single entry with the most common DNA and genes. The sample profile shows hundreds of thousands of distinct CDR3 sequences; roughly 25% of them were found once. The ten biggest clones cover approximately 13% of the sample. Source material: PBMCs or a T cell subset sorted from them (not recorded which). These receptors were taken from an adult woman who had mild COVID-19 (a few samples of this study predate the infection). The sample titles of this study are shuffled in the database, so cell type and time point are left out; the donor was told from shared clones.

This clonotype occurred a few times. The CDR3 nucleotides are TGTGCCAGCAGTTACGGCGGGCGGGAGACCCAGTACTTC. Its translation: CASSYGGRETQYF. This rearrangement joins TRBV6-6 to TRBJ2-5, with D tentatively TRBD2 (5 bases). V was cut by 2 bases and J by 5 bases, with 9 bases left in between. Germline V CDR1 and CDR2: MNHNY, SVGAGI (reference sequence). The CDR3 is 13 amino acids.

The chain has TRBV7-2 and TRBJ2-7; 8 bases match TRBD2. The CDR3 has 14 amino acids. V was pared by 1 base and J by 6 bases, with 5 bases of the junction left unmatched. The germline gives CDR1 SGHTA, CDR2 FQGNSA. CDR3 region: CASSLGAGAFEQYF. The CDR3 nucleotides read TGTGCCAGCAGCTTAGGAGCGGGAGCCTTCGAGCAGTACTTC.

The V and J genes are TRBV7-9 and TRBJ1-2; the match to TRBD1 covers 8 bases. Trimming took 4 bases from V and 5 from J; bases not matched to a gene: 6. CDR3 length equals 14 residues. Germline CDR1 reads SEHNR; CDR2 reads FQNEAQ (reference sequence). This CDR3 reads CASSSQDRVYGYTF. CDR3 nucleotide sequence: TGTGCCAGCAGCTCTCAGGACAGGGTATATGGCTACACCTTC.

The chain couples TRBV12-3 or TRBV12-4 to TRBJ2-1; TRBD1 agrees at 9 bases. The length of the CDR3 is 17 residues. Trimming at V came to 5 bases and at J to 2 bases, leaving 10 bases not matched to a gene. CDR3 nucleotides: TGTGCCAGCAGTACCACCGTCCGGGACAGGGCCTACAATGAGCAGTTCTTC. Translated, it gives CASSTTVRDRAYNEQFF.

The chain is built from TRBV18 and TRBJ1-2; D is perhaps TRBD1 (5 bases). The CDR3 extends over 20 amino acids. Trimming pared 3 bases from V and 3 bases from J, leaving 29 bases between. Germline values: CDR1 KGHSH, CDR2 LQKENI. CDR3 amino acids: CASSPKTNSGRRDRYYGYTF. CDR3 DNA sequence: TGTGCCAGCTCACCGAAAACCAACTCCGGACGAAGAGACAGATACTATGGCTACACCTTC.

The chain couples TRBV5-1 to TRBJ2-5; 10 bases are a match to TRBD2. Trimming cost V 3 bases and J 5 bases; bases outside gene matches: 16. This CDR3 region has 18 residues. Germline-derived CDR1 and CDR2 are SGHRS and YFSETQ. The CDR3 sequence: CASSSPKYVVAGGETQYF. CDR3 sequence (DNA): TGCGCCAGCAGCTCCCCAAAATATGTAGTAGCGGGGGGCGAGACCCAGTACTTC.

This clonotype was detected ten times or more. The genes are TRBV12-3 or TRBV12-4 and TRBJ2-3, with TRBD2 matching 14 bases. This CDR3 region has 16 residues. Trimming removed 5 bases from V and 4 bases from J; junction bases left unmatched: 5. In DNA form, the CDR3 reads TGTGCCAGCAGTCAAGGACTAGCGGGGGGCCCAGATACGCAGTATTTT. This sequence encodes CASSQGLAGGPDTQYF.

In this sample, this clonotype turned up a few times. The V gene is TRBV3-1, the J gene TRBJ2-1; 8 bases line up with TRBD2. CDR3 size: 16 residues. Per the germline V gene, CDR1 is LGHDT and CDR2 is YNNKEL (reference sequence). The trim removed 4 bases at V and 7 bases at J, leaving 12 bases unmatched. CDR3 DNA: TGTGCCAGCAGCCCCAACCGGGGGGGCTTTTTGAATGAGCAGTTCTTC. This gives the protein CASSPNRGGFLNEQFF.

In this sample, this clonotype turned up a few times. The V and J genes are TRBV27 and TRBJ2-3; D gene uncertain. This CDR3 comprises 14 residues. V dropped 6 bases and J dropped 0 bases, with 10 bases sitting between them. Germline V gene sequence: CDR1 MNHEY, CDR2 SMNVEV (reference sequence). The CDR3 loop is CASSRLDSTDTQYF. The CDR3 nucleotides read TGTGCCAGCAGCCGACTGGATAGCACAGATACGCAGTATTTT.

This chain uses TRBV3-1 with TRBJ1-1; D perhaps matches TRBD1 (5 bases). Trimming removed 4 bases at V and 0 bases at J, with 12 bases between. The V gene's germline CDR1 is LGHDT and CDR2 YNNKEL (reference sequence). CDR3 length: 15 amino acids. The CDR3 spells CASSLGRVMNTEAFF. The CDR3, as DNA: TGTGCCAGCAGCCTGGGACGGGTCATGAACACTGAAGCTTTCTTT.

V and J are TRBV20-1 and TRBJ2-5; 8 bases are shared with TRBD2. The CDR3 sequence is 13 residues long. Trimming took 1 base from V and 3 from J; bases not matched to a gene: 1. Germline V gives CDR1 DFQATT, CDR2 SNEGSKA (reference sequence). The CDR3 sequence: CSARALAEETQYF. The CDR3 DNA reads TGCAGTGCTAGAGCACTAGCGGAAGAGACCCAGTACTTC.

The chain joins TRBV4-1 to TRBJ2-7; D may match TRBD1 or TRBD2 (5 bases each). This CDR3 spans 16 amino acids. V gave up 0 bases and J gave up 3 bases, with 15 bases separating them. Germline V lookup: CDR1 MGHRA, CDR2 YSYEKL. CDR3 region: CASSQDRAGTLYEQYF. In DNA, the CDR3 is TGCGCCAGCAGCCAAGATCGGGCAGGGACCCTCTACGAGCAGTACTTC.

This chain uses TRBV24-1 with TRBJ2-5; D remains ambiguous. Germline V lookup: CDR1 KGHDR, CDR2 SFDVKD. The CDR3 loop spans 11 amino acids. Trimming left V 9 bases short and J 0 bases short, with 4 bases between. The CDR3 region is CATRDQETQYF. CDR3 nucleotide sequence: TGTGCCACCCGCGACCAAGAGACCCAGTACTTC.

In this sample, this clonotype turned up a few times. The chain recombines TRBV29-1 with TRBJ1-1; D unresolved. The V gene's germline CDR1 is SQVTM and CDR2 ANQGSEA. The CDR3 loop spans 12 amino acids. Trimming stripped 3 bases from V and 1 base from J, with 6 bases between. This chain's CDR3 is CSVDPGNTEAFF. The CDR3 DNA is TGCAGCGTTGATCCAGGGAACACTGAAGCTTTCTTT.

This clonotype was detected only a few times. The genes are TRBV12-3 or TRBV12-4 and TRBJ1-2; 8 bases align to TRBD1. The CDR3 length is 15 residues. Germline trimming cut 5 bases from V and 6 bases from J; bases unmatched to any gene: 11. The CDR3 here is CASSARTGSFNGYTF. The CDR3 region has the DNA TGTGCCAGCAGTGCTCGGACAGGGAGCTTTAATGGCTACACCTTC.

This clonotype has only a few counts. This sequence joins TRBV10-3 and TRBJ1-1; TRBD1 might be the D (5 bases). CDR3 length equals 15 residues. Germline V lookup: CDR1 ENHRY, CDR2 SYGVKD. V lost 5 bases, J lost 0 bases, and 13 bases lay in between. CDR3 region: CAISTLTDMNTEAFF. The CDR3 DNA sequence: TGTGCCATCAGTACCCTGACAGACATGAACACTGAAGCTTTCTTT.

The chain combines TRBV4-1 with TRBJ2-2, with D perhaps TRBD1 (6 bases). Deletions cut 0 bases from V and 7 bases from J, with 12 bases between. The CDR3 covers 15 residues. Germline CDR1 MGHRA, CDR2 YSYEKL. CDR3 protein: CASSQEPGVDGELFF. CDR3 bases: TGCGCCAGCAGCCAAGAGCCAGGGGTGGACGGGGAGCTGTTTTTT.

The genes are TRBV18 and TRBJ2-7; D is unresolved. CDR1 is KGHSH and CDR2 is LQKENI in the germline V gene. The CDR3 loop spans 11 amino acids. The germline V and J ends were trimmed by 6 bases and 7 bases, with 10 bases remaining between them. This chain's CDR3 is CASSPGEEQYF. The CDR3 DNA is TGTGCCAGCTCCCCCGGAGAGGAGCAGTACTTC. The full variable domain, rest sourced from reference TRBV18 and TRBJ2-7, is NAGVMQNPRHLVRRRGQEARLRCSPMKGHSHVYWYRQLPEEGLKFMVYLQKENIIDESGMPKERFSAEFPKEGPSILRIQQVVRGDSAAYFCASSPGEEQYFGPGTRLTVT.

This clonotype was detected only once. The J gene is TRBJ1-4, the V gene TRBV4-1; D unclear. Germline-derived CDR1 and CDR2 are MGHRA and YSYEKL. This CDR3 spans 14 amino acids. V was clipped by 3 bases and J by 7 bases, with 12 bases between them. The CDR3 coding sequence is TGCGCCAGCAGCCACCCCGGCGGATTTGAAAAACTGTTTTTT. Translation gives CASSHPGGFEKLFF.

There are a few counts of this clonotype. This sequence joins TRBV7-9 and TRBJ2-7; possible D gene TRBD1, 5 bases. CDR3 size: 15 residues. V shed 1 base and J shed 6 bases, with 16 bases lying between them. Germline lookup yields CDR1 SEHNR and CDR2 FQNEAQ (reference sequence). The CDR3 sequence: CASSLVFQGRGEQYF. In DNA form, the CDR3 reads TGTGCCAGCAGCTTAGTGTTCCAGGGTCGAGGCGAGCAGTACTTC.

The genes are TRBV5-1 and TRBJ2-3; D unresolved. V lost 4 bases and J 1 base, leaving 16 bases between the germline ends. The CDR3 length is 16 residues. Germline lookup yields CDR1 SGHRS and CDR2 YFSETQ. The CDR3 here is CASSLDEAGGTDTQYF. In DNA form, the CDR3 reads TGCGCCAGCAGCCTCGACGAAGCTGGGGGCACAGATACGCAGTATTTT.

The CDR3 DNA sequence: TGCAGTGCTAGAGTAGCGGGAGAGACCCAGTACTTC. Its protein is CSARVAGETQYF. The gene calls are TRBV20-1 and TRBJ2-5, with 7 bases fitting TRBD2. Germline CDR1 reads DFQATT; CDR2 reads SNEGSKA (reference sequence). The CDR3 has 12 amino acids. Trimming at V came to 1 base and at J to 4 bases, leaving 0 bases not matched to a gene.